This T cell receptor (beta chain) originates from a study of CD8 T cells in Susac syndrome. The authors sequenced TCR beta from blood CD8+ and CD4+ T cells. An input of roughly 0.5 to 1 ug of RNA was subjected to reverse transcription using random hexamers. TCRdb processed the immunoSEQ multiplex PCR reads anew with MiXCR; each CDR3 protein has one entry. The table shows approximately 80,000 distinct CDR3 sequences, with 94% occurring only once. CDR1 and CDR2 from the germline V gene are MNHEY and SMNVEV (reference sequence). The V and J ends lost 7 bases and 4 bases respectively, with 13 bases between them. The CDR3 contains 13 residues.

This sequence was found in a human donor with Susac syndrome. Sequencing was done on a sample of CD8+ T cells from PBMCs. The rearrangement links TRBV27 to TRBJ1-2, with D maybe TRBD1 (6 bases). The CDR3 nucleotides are TGTGCCAGCACTGGAACAGGGTTCTATGGCTACACCTTC. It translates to CASTGTGFYGYTF.